The entry below gives a single T cell receptor (beta chain) sequence along with its context. Its antigen is still unknown. These data are taken from a study of cytomegalovirus exposure and HLA in healthy donors. The PCR contained 60 Vbeta and 13 Jbeta primers. In the source study's methods: Roughly 12 million shared chains were among around 80 million unique TCR beta chains counted in a later analysis. TCRdb's table, derived via immunoSEQ multiplex PCR, lists solely in-frame clones and lacks some. V and J calls and clone size are as listed in that table; D and trimming were resolved from the DNA. The sample shows 150,000 to 160,000 clones, 65% to 80% of them seen only once. The study, taken as a whole, reports: A missense variant in DCLRE1C was later tied to TCR beta V- and J-gene trimming.

This TCR was sampled from a man aged 18 to 35 in good health and CMV-seronegative. Material: PBMCs.

CDR3 sequence: CASSPGPTNEKLFF. In DNA, the CDR3 is TGTGCCAGCAGCCCGGGTCCCACTAATGAAAAACTGTTTTTT. This chain uses TRBV28 with TRBJ1-4, with unresolved D. The CDR3 loop spans 14 amino acids. Germline-derived CDR1 and CDR2 are MDHEN and SYDVKM. Trimming cost V 6 bases and J 2 bases, with 10 bases left between them.